This T cell receptor (beta chain) was observed in a study of monozygotic twins with inflammatory bowel disease. Amplification used two nested PCRs: 16 cycles, then eight to ten cycles, on TCRalpha/TCRbeta cDNA. TCRdb reanalyzed the 5' RACE reads and collapses them to one entry per CDR3 protein, without DNA. The sample data list about 380,000 distinct CDR3 sequences. As for this clonotype: What it recognizes is unknown.

Study-wide results and caveats: Cells of different T cell subtypes could not be told apart.

The source material was blood. The sequence derives from a human donor with ulcerative colitis or Crohn's disease, or a healthy co-twin of an affected twin (not recorded which).

Here the CDR3 reads CASSRTATDTQYF. The chain combines TRBV18 with TRBJ2-3. The CDR3 loop spans 13 amino acids. CDR1 KGHSH and CDR2 LQKENI come from the germline V gene.